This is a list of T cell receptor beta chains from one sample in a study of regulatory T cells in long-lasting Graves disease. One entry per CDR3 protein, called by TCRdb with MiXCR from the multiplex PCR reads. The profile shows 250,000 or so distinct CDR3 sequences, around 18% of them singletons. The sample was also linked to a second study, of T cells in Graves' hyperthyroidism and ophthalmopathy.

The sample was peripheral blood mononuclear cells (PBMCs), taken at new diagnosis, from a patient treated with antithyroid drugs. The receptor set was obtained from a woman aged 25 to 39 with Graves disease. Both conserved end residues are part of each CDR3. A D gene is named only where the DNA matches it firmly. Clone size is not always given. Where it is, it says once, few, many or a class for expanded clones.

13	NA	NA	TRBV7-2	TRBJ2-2	CASSLGLLRELFF	TGTGCCAGCAGCTTAGGACTGCTAAGGGAGCTGTTTTTT
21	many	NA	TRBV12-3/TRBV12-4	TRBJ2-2	CASSFNERMWAEGANTGELFF	TGTGCCAGCAGTTTCAATGAGCGTATGTGGGCAGAGGGGGCGAACACCGGGGAGCTGTTTTTT
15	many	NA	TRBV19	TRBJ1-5	CASSQRTPSNQPQHF	TGTGCCAGTAGTCAAAGGACACCATCGAATCAGCCCCAGCATTTT
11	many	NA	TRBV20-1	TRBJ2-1	CSAVYGNEQFF	TGCAGTGCTGTCTATGGGAATGAGCAGTTCTTC
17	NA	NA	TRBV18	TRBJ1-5	CASSPPLGPWGNQPQHF	TGTGCCAGCTCACCACCTTTGGGACCCTGGGGCAATCAGCCCCAGCATTTT
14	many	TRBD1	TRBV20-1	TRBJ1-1	CSATTGGGDTEAFF	TGCAGTGCTACCACAGGGGGCGGGGACACTGAAGCTTTCTTT
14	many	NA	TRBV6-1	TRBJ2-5	CASSPTGSEKTQYF	TGTGCCAGCAGTCCTACGGGCTCCGAAAAGACCCAGTACTTC
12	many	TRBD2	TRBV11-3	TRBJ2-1	CASSLQRGEQFF	TGTGCCAGCAGCTTACAGCGGGGAGAGCAGTTCTTC
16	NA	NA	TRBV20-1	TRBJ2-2	CSARKDRTTNTGELFF	TGCAGTGCTAGAAAAGATAGGACCACTAACACCGGGGAGCTGTTTTTT
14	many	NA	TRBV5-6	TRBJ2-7	CASSLISRSYEQYF	TGTGCCAGCAGCTTGATTAGCAGGTCCTACGAGCAGTACTTC
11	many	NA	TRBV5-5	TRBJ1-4	CASSLGAGLFF	TGTGCCAGCAGCTTGGGGGCTGGACTGTTTTTT
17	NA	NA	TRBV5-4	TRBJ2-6	CASSLTSLASGANVLTF	TGTGCCAGCAGCTTGACTAGCCTCGCCTCTGGGGCCAACGTCCTGACTTTC
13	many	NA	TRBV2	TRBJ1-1	CASSVQGDTEAFF	TGTGCCAGCAGTGTCCAGGGCGACACTGAAGCTTTCTTT
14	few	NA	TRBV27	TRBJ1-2	CASRPPGQGYGYTF	TGTGCCAGCAGACCGCCGGGACAAGGCTATGGCTACACCTTC
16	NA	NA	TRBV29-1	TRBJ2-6	CSVESGASLGANVLTF	TGCAGCGTTGAGTCGGGAGCTAGCCTTGGGGCCAACGTCCTGACTTTC
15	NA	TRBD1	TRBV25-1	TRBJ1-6	CASRWTGSNNSPLHF	TGTGCCAGCAGGTGGACAGGGAGCAACAATTCACCCCTCCACTTT
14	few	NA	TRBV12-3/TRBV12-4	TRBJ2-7	CASSLSGASYEQHF	TGTGCCAGCAGTTTAAGTGGAGCGAGCTACGAGCAGCACTTC
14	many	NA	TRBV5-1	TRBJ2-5	CASSLQTGEETQYF	TGCGCCAGCAGCCTCCAGACTGGGGAGGAGACCCAGTACTTC
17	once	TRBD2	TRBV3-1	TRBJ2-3	CASSQDLAGGVTDTQYF	TGTGCCAGCAGCCAAGATCTTGCGGGGGGGGTCACAGATACGCAGTATTTT
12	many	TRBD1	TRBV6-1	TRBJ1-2	CASPGQGSGYTF	TGTGCCAGCCCGGGACAGGGTTCTGGCTACACCTTC
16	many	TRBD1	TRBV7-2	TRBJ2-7	CASSARPGQGAYEQYF	TGTGCCAGCAGCGCCCGTCCGGGACAGGGGGCTTACGAGCAGTACTTC
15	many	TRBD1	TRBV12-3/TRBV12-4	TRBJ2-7	CASRDSGTVAYEQYF	TGTGCCAGCAGGGACTCCGGGACAGTAGCCTACGAGCAGTACTTC
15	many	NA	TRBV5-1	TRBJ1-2	CASSLNQGNAWGYTF	TGCGCCAGCAGCCTCAACCAAGGGAACGCTTGGGGCTACACCTTC
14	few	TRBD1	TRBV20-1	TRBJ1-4	CSAGGSDRDEKLFF	TGCAGTGCTGGGGGGTCGGACAGGGATGAAAAACTGTTTTTT
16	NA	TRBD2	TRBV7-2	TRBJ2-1	CASSLSSGRANNEQFF	TGTGCCAGCAGCCTCTCTAGCGGGAGGGCGAACAATGAGCAGTTCTTC
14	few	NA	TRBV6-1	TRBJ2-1	CASSASEGDGEQFF	TGTGCCAGCAGTGCTTCTGAGGGAGACGGTGAGCAGTTCTTC